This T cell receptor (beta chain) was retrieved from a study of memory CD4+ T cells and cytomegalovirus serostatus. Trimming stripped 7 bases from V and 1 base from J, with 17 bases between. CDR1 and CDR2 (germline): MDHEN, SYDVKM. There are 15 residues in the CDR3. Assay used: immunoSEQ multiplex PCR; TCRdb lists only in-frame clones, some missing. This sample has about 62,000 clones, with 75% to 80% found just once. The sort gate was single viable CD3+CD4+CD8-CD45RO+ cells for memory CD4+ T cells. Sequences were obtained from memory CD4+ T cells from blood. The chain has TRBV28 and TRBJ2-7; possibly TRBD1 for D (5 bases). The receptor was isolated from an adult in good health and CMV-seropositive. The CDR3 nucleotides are TGTGCCAGCAACCTTAATGGGCGGACATCCTACGAGCAGTACTTC. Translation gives CASNLNGRTSYEQYF. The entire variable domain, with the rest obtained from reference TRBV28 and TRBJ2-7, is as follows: DVKVTQSSRYLVKRTGEKVFLECVQDMDHENMFWYRQDPGLGLRLIYFSYDVKMKEKGDIPEGYSVSREKKERFSLILESASTNQTSMYLCASNLNGRTSYEQYFGPGTRLTVT.